This TCR beta chain is from a study of cytomegalovirus exposure and HLA in healthy donors (dated by TCRdb to about 2017). Regarding the research as a whole: An earlier analysis of some 550 of the donors reported about 290 Gb of sequence data and more than 90 million unique TCR beta sequences from roughly 180 million T cells. An early release that covered fewer than 800 HLA-typed donors contained approximately 300 gigabases of sequencing data and 85 million to 100 million unique TCR sequences. Among the approximately 420 genotyped donors, around 81% belonged to the genetic ancestry cluster associated with self-reported Caucasian donors. The study aimed to test whether signatures of past pathogen exposure could be identified by cataloging public T cell receptors. The T cell repertoires of 666 subjects were profiled by immunosequencing and related to cytomegalovirus serostatus. A separate validation cohort of roughly 120 different subjects was used in addition to the 666-subject first cohort. To predict cytomegalovirus infection status, the study brought together high-throughput TCR immunosequencing, statistical association of individual TCRs with disease status, and machine learning. In a later analysis, previously published TCR beta repertoires from roughly 710 donors were re-analyzed and high-resolution HLA genotyping was added so that TCR occurrence patterns could be studied. Rather than drawing on any new phenotypic data, the later analysis identified candidate immune exposures from TCR beta sequences and the way those sequences occurred across donors. An earlier analysis of more than 450 of the donors used high-throughput TCR beta sequencing to judge whether each TCR beta V gene segment behaved as functional or pseudogenic. Donor age, sex, ethnicity and CMV serostatus were compiled together with the repertoire data. A later genetic analysis took genome-wide SNP genotypes for about three fifths of the 666 donors and used that subset as a discovery cohort. Every repertoire in the discovery cohort had been generated on one and the same sequencing platform. Class I and class II HLA loci were covered by the typing at four-digit resolution. Typing coverage differed by locus: A, B, C, DRB1 and DQB1 were typed in about 629-640 donors, DQA1 in approximately 520, DPA1 in some 600, and DPB1 in just under 490. Four or five DR-DQ haplotypes were handled as single units for association and clustering because linkage in the cohort was strong. Among some 400 genotyped donors of the cohort, an average of around 220,000 unique TCR beta nucleotide sequences was sequenced per donor, of which about 19% were non-productive.

Points the paper makes about the study in general: The sequencing pipeline was judged likely to have produced a cluster of highly shared sequence variants as a technical artifact. According to a later analysis, TCR association rates differed among HLA loci, with DRB1 alleles showing the most associated TCRs and HLA-C alleles showing the fewest. Most CMV-associated TCR beta chains appeared to be HLA-restricted in a later analysis, and the HLA associations seemed to be driven largely by CMV exposure. A later genetic analysis associated a missense DCLRE1C variant with V-gene and J-gene trimming of TCR beta chains, and an independent cohort replicated the association. Compared with equally common non-associated chains, HLA-associated TCR beta chains in a later analysis were more clonally expanded and had lower generation probabilities. Only TCR beta chains were sequenced in this cohort, and the absence of alpha or paired-chain data limited detectable features. The 87-base-pair reads could not distinguish some IMGT-functional V segments, including TRBV6-2 and TRBV6-3, so those segments were excluded. The authors suggested that the approach could potentially be generalized to other disease states and immunological phenotypes. A further reported finding was that TCR beta sequences accurately predicted the HLA-A and HLA-B alleles for most subjects in the first cohort. Linkage disequilibrium might explain the correlated functional status among segregating V segments, but an unknown experimental factor could not be excluded. According to a later analysis, parvovirus B19, influenza, CMV and Epstein-Barr virus appeared linked to several top co-occurrence clusters. Specific HLA alleles were associated with roughly 16,000 TCR beta sequences at a false discovery rate of 0.05 in a later analysis. HLA typing was unavailable for some donors at each locus, so association tests used only the typed subset. A few of the identified cytomegalovirus-associated TCR beta chains were confirmed in vitro to be specific for cytomegalovirus antigens. While some public TCRs were present in many individuals, most TCR sequences turned up only very rarely across donors. The only immune exposure information available for the cohort was CMV serostatus. The classifier was reported to diagnose cytomegalovirus status with high specificity and sensitivity in both the original and validation cohorts. Sequencing depth was assumed to be roughly uniform across donors in the presence/absence analyses, though that assumption may not hold. Strong co-occurrence of HLA alleles, especially DR and DQ, made assigning TCR associations to individual alleles difficult. Broadly in line with IMGT annotations, most TCR beta V segments showed up in productive rearrangements about 87% or about 30% of the time in an earlier analysis of under 700 of the donors. A total of around 150 TCR beta chains were listed by the study as associated with cytomegalovirus. Seventeen rarely observed V segments, including chromosome 9 orphons, were excluded from the earlier analysis of just under 600 of the donors because counts were too low. A later genetic analysis reported fewer N-insertions in productive TCRs among donors in an Asian-associated ancestry cluster than the roughly 700-donor mean.

The CDR3 numbers 17 residues from cysteine through phenylalanine. Only the CDR3 region is kept as DNA, spanning 51 bases read in frame from base 1. Trimming accounts for 4 bases at V and 4 bases at J, while the number of junction bases matched to no gene is 13. The germline V gene sets CDR1 to LGHNA and CDR2 to YSLEER. The cohort was made up of 666 healthy bone marrow donors. At the time of sampling, all cohort members were nominally healthy, though unrecorded immune exposures were likely present. The donor tested CMV seronegative and was one of the 352 seronegative cohort members. Each donor provided a peripheral blood sample, and peripheral blood mononuclear cells were used for TCR beta sequencing. Genomic DNA extraction from the blood cell samples was performed with the Qiagen DNeasy Blood Extraction Kit. Receptor libraries were prepared by the immunoSEQ multiplex PCR assay. For the multiplex PCR, a mixture combining 60 forward primers for TCR Vbeta segments and 13 reverse primers for TCR Jbeta segments was used. Amplification of the CDR3 region of rearranged TCR beta genes was performed with a multiplex PCR assay on genomic DNA. Amplified TCR beta libraries were sequenced as 87-base-pair reads on the Illumina HiSeq System. The authors' analysis ran thus. In a later analysis, tens of millions of unique TCR beta chains were counted across the 666 repertoires, and about 9.9 million of these chains were shared by at least two donors. Raw reads were error-corrected and collapsed into unique sequences with a nearest-neighbor algorithm that merged closely related sequences to remove PCR and sequencing errors. CDR3 sequences were aligned to IMGT reference sequences to assign V, D and J gene segments. Each retained sequence needed at least a six-nucleotide match to both a V gene segment and a J gene segment. Rearrangements were classified as productive when the CDR3 lacked stop codons and remained in frame with V and J, and all other rearrangements were classified as non-productive. Following IMGT convention, CDR3 was defined as the stretch from the second conserved V-encoded cysteine up to the conserved J-encoded phenylalanine. The earlier analysis of about 560 of the donors excluded any sequence lacking an unambiguous match to a single V gene segment. In an earlier analysis of 587 of the donors, V segments were called functional above 56.7% productive rearrangements and were called segregating when the between-donor standard deviation exceeded 5%. A statistical classification framework was built to diagnose cytomegalovirus status from the catalog of TCR beta chain sequences. In a later analysis, TCR nucleotide sequences were compared against IMGT/GENE-DB human TR gene sequences so that V and J genes could be assigned. The TCRdist pipeline was used in a later analysis to assign CDR3 sequences and most-parsimonious VDJ recombination scenarios. A later analysis defined each TCR beta chain by its CDR3 amino acid sequence plus V-gene family, and excluded reads lacking a unique V-gene family. A later analysis removed nearly 600 highly shared, low-generation-probability nucleotide sequences to deal with suspected cross-contamination and a sequencing artifact. In a later analysis, a clonal expansion index was calculated for each public chain from normalized within-repertoire ranks of inferred template counts. In a later analysis, generation probabilities were computed with a VDJ recombination model fitted to out-of-frame rearrangements, and the resulting probabilities were checked against IGoR. In a later analysis, TCR-TCR, TCR-HLA and TCR-CMV co-occurrence was scored with hypergeometric tests, and a repertoire-size bias correction was applied to TCR pairs. To estimate false discovery rates, a later analysis permuted the HLA or CMV assignments 20 times. In a later analysis, co-occurring TCRs were grouped using DBSCAN, with TCRdist sequence similarity added in when clustering inside HLA-allele-positive subsets. Co-occurrence clustering excluded repertoires with fewer than 30,000 or more than 120,000 public chains, plus five with anomalous nucleotide sharing. Held by TCRdb, this immuneACCESS table contains in-frame sequences only and omits some clones. Under half of the omission traces to an unresolved V gene where checked; the cause of the rest is unknown. V and J calls and clone size follow that table, whereas D and trimming were derived from the DNA. Counted in this sample were 170,000 or so clones; 75% to 85% of them appeared once. The ten most abundant clones make up 0.6% to 0.7% of the sample.

A note on this clone: Its antigen is currently not known. No base quality values were provided; no much bigger clone lies one nucleotide off.

The chain is assembled from TRBV4-3 and TRBJ2-3, with 8 junctional bases fitting TRBD1. The sequencing input was PBMCs. The sequence was collected from a boy between 10 and 17 years old in good health and CMV-seronegative. At the DNA level, the sequence is TGCGCCAGCAGCCCCACCTGGACAGGGCAGGGTTCAGATACGCAGTATTTT. Protein translation: CASSPTWTGQGSDTQYF.